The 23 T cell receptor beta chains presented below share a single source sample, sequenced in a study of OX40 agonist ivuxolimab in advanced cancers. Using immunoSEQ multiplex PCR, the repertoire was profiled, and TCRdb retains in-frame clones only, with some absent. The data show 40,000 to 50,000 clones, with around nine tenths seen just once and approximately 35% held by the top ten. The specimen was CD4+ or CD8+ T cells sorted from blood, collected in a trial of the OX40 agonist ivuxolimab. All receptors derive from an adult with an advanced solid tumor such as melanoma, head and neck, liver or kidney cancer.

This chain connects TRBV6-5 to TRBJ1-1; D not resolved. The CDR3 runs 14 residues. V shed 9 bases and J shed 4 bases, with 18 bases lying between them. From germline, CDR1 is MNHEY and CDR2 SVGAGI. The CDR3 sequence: CASSTQEAGTEAFF. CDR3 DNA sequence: TGTGCCAGTAGCACCCAGGAGGCTGGCACTGAAGCTTTCTTT.

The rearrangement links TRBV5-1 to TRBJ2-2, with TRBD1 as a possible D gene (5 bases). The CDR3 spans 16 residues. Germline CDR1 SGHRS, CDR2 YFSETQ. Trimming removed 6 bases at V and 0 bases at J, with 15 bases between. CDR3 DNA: TGCGCCAGCACCCCAAGACAGACTTCGAACACCGGGGAGCTGTTTTTT. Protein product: CASTPRQTSNTGELFF.

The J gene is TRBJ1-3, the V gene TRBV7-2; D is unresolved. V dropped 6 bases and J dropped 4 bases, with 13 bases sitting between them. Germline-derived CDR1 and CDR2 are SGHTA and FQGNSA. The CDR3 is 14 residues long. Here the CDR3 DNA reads TGTGCCAGCAGTTCCTCGGGAAACGGAAACACCATATATTTT. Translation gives CASSSSGNGNTIYF.

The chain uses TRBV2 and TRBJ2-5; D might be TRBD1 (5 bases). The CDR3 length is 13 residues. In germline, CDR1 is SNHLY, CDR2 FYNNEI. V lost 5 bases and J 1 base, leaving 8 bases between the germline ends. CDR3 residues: CASSPDIQETQYF. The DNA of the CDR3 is TGTGCCAGCAGTCCGGACATCCAAGAGACCCAGTACTTC.

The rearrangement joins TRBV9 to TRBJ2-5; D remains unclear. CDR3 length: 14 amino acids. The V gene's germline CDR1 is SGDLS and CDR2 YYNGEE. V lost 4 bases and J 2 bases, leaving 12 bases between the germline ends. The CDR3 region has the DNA TGTGCCAGCAGCCGAGGCCCCGGTCAAGAGACCCAGTACTTC. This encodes CASSRGPGQETQYF.

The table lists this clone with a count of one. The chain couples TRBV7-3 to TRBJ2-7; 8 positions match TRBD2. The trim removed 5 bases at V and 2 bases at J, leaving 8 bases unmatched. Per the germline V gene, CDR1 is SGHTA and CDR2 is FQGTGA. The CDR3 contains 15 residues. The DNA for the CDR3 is TGTGCCAGCAGCGAGAAAGGACTAGCACCCTACGAGCAGTACTTC. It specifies CASSEKGLAPYEQYF.

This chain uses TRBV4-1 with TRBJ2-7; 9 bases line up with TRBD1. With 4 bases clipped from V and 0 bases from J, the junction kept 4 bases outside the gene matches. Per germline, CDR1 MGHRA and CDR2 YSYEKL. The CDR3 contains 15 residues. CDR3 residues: CASSPGTGISYEQYF. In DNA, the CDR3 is TGCGCCAGCAGCCCTGGGACAGGGATCTCCTACGAGCAGTACTTC.

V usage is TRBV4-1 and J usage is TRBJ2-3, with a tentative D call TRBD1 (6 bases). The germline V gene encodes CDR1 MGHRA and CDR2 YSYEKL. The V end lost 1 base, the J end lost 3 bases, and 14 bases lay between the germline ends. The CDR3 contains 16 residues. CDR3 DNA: TGCGCCAGCAGCCAAGTATCAGGGGCTAGGACAGATACGCAGTATTTT. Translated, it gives CASSQVSGARTDTQYF.

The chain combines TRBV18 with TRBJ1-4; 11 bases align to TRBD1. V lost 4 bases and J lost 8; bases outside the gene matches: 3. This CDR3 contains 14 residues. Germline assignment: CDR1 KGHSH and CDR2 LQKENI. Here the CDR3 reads CASSHRDRGEKLFF. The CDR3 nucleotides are TGTGCCAGCTCACACCGGGACAGGGGGGAAAAACTGTTTTTT.

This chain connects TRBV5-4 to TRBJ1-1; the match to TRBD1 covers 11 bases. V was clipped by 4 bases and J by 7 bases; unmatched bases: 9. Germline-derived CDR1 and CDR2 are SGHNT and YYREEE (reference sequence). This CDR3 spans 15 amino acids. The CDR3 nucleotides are TGTGCCAGCAGCCCACGGACAGGGGGCCAACTTGAAGCTTTCTTT. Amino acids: CASSPRTGGQLEAFF.

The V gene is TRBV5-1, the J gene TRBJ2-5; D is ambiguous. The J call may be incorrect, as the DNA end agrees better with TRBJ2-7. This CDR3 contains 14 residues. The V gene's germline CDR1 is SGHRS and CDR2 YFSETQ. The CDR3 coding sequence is TGCGCCAGCAGCTCCATTGGCAGGCTCTACGAGCAGTACTTC. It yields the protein CASSSIGRLYEQYF.

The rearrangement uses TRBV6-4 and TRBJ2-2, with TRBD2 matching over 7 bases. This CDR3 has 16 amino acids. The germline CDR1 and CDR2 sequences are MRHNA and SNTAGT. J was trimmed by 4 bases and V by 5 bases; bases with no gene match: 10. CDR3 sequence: CASSPDHPGGTGELFF. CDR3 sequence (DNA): TGTGCCAGCAGTCCTGACCACCCGGGGGGCACCGGGGAGCTGTTTTTT.

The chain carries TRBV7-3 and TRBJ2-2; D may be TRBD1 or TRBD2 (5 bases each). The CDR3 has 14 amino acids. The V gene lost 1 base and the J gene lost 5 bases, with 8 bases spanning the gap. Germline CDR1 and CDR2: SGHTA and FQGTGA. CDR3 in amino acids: CASSLMGVTGELFF. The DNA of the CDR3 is TGTGCCAGCAGCTTAATGGGGGTTACCGGGGAGCTGTTTTTT.

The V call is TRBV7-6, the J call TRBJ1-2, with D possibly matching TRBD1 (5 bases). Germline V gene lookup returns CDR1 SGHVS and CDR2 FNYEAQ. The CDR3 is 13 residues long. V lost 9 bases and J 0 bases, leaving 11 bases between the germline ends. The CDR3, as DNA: TGTGCCAGTTCAGAGGGGCCTAACTATGGCTACACCTTC. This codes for CASSEGPNYGYTF. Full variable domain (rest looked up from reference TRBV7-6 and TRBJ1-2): GAGVSQSPRYKVTKRGQDVALRCDPISGHVSLYWYRQALGQGPEFLTYFNYEAQQDKSGLPNDRFSAERPEGSISTLTIQRTEQRDSAMYRCASSEGPNYGYTFGSGTRLTVV.

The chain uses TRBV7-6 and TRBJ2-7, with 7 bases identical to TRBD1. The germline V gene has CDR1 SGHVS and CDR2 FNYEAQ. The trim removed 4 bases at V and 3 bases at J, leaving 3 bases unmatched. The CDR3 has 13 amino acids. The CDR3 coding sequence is TGTGCCAGCAGCTCGGGACAGAGCTACGAGCAGTACTTC. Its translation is CASSSGQSYEQYF.

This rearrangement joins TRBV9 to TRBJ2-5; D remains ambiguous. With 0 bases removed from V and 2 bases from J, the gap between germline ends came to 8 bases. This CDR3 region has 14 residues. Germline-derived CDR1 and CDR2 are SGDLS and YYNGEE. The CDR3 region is CASSVDPRQETQYF. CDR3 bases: TGTGCCAGCAGCGTAGACCCGCGACAAGAGACCCAGTACTTC. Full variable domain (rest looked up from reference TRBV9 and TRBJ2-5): DSGVTQTPKHLITATGQRVTLRCSPRSGDLSVYWYQQSLDQGLQFLIQYYNGEERAKGNILERFSAQQFPDLHSELNLSSLELGDSALYFCASSVDPRQETQYFGPGTRLLVL.

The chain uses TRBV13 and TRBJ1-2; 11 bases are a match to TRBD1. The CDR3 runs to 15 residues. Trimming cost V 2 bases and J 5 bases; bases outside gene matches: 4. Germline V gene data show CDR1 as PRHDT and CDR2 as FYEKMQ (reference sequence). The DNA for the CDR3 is TGTGCCAGCAGCTTATTGGGACAGGGGGAGTATGGCTACACCTTC. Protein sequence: CASSLLGQGEYGYTF.

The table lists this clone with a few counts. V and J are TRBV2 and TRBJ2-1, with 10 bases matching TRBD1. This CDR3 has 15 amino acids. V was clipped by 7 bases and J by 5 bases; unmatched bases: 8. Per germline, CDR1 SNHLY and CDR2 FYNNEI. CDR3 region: CASIKGQGIDNEQFF. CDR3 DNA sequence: TGTGCCAGCATAAAGGGACAGGGGATAGACAATGAGCAGTTCTTC.

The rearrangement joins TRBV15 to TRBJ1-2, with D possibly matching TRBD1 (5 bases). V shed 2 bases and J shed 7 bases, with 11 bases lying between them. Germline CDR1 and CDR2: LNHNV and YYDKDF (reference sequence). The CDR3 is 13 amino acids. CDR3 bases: TGTGCCACCAGCAGACGACAGCCCAGTGGCTACACCTTC. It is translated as CATSRRQPSGYTF.

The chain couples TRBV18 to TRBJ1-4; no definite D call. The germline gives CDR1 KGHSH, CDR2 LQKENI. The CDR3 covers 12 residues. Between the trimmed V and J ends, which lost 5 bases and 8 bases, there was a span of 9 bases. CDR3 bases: TGTGCCAGCTCAAGGGAGGTCGAAAAACTGTTTTTT. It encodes CASSREVEKLFF.

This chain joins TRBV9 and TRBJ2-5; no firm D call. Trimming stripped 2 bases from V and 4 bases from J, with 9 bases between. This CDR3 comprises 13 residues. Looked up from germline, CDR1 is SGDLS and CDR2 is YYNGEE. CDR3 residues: CASSVQSAETQYF. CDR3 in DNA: TGTGCCAGCAGCGTTCAGTCGGCAGAGACCCAGTACTTC.

The CDR3 DNA sequence: TGCAGCGGGTTGACAGGGGGTAGCGGTGAGCAGTTCTTC. Its translation: CSGLTGGSGEQFF. V and J are TRBV29-1 and TRBJ2-1; 9 nucleotides line up with TRBD1. The CDR3 sequence is 13 residues long. Germline V gene sequence: CDR1 SQVTM, CDR2 ANQGSEA. J lost 9 bases, V lost 7 bases, and 10 bases had no gene match.

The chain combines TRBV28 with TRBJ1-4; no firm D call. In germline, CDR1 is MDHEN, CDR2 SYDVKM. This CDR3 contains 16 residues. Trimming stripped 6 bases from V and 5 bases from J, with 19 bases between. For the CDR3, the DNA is TGTGCCAGCAGCACTCCTCGAGTGGGGAAAAATGAAAAACTGTTTTTT. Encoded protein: CASSTPRVGKNEKLFF.